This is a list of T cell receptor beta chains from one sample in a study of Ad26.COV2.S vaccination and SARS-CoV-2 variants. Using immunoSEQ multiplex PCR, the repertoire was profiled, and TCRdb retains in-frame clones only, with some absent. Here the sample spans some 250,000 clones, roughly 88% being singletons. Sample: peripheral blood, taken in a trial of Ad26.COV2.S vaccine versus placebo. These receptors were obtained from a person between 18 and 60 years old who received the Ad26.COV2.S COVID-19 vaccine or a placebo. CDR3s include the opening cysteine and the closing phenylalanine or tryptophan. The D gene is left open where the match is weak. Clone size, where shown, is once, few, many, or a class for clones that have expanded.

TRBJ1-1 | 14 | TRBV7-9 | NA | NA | CASSFTQGWTEAFF | TGTGCCAGCAGCTTTACACAGGGTTGGACTGAAGCTTTCTTT
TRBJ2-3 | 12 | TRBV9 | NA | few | CASSVGVGTQYF | TGTGCCAGCAGCGTGGGCGTGGGGACGCAGTATTTT
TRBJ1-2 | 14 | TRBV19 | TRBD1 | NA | CASIRGGTGATYTF | TGTGCCAGTATTCGCGGGGGGACAGGCGCGACTTACACCTTC
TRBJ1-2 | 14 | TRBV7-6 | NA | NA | CASSLEQGKNGYTF | TGTGCCAGCAGCTTAGAACAGGGCAAGAATGGCTACACCTTC
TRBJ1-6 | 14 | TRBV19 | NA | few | CASTTPREHSPLHF | TGTGCCAGTACCACTCCCCGGGAGCATTCACCCCTCCACTTT
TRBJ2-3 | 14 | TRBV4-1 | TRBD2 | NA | CASSSSGGTDTQYF | TGCGCCAGCAGCAGTAGCGGGGGCACAGATACGCAGTATTTT
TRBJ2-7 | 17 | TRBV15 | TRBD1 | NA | CATSRTTSGQGAGEQYF | TGTGCCACCAGCAGAACTACCTCGGGACAGGGGGCTGGGGAGCAGTACTTC
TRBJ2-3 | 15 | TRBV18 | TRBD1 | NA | CASSPSTGGTDTQYF | TGTGCCAGCTCACCGTCGACAGGGGGCACAGATACGCAGTATTTT
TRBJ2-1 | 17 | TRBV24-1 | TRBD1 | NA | CATSDLPGTGLENEQFF | TGTGCCACCAGTGATTTGCCAGGGACAGGGTTGGAAAATGAGCAGTTCTTC
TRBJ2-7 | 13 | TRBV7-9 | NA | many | CASSRPVSYEQYF | TGTGCCAGCAGCCGACCCGTCTCCTACGAGCAGTACTTC
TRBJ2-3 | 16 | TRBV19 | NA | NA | CASSIDLGGAADTQYF | TGTGCCAGTAGTATAGATCTAGGAGGGGCGGCAGATACGCAGTATTTT
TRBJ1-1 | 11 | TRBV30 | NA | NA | CAWNLNTEAFF | TGTGCCTGGAACTTGAACACTGAAGCTTTCTTT
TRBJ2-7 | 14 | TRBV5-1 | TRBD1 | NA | CASSLGQGGREQYF | TGCGCCAGCAGCTTGGGACAGGGGGGTAGGGAGCAGTACTTC
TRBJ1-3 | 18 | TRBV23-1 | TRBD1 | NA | CASSPLLRDRGPGNTIYF | TGCGCCAGCAGTCCCCTCCTCCGGGACAGGGGTCCCGGAAACACCATATATTTT
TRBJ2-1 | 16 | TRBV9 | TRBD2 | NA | CASSPKVAGVLNEQFF | TGTGCCAGCAGCCCAAAGGTAGCGGGAGTCCTCAATGAGCAGTTCTTC
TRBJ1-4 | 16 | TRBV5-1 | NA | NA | CASSLTLGGLSEKLFF | TGCGCCAGCAGCTTGACCCTGGGAGGATTGTCTGAAAAACTGTTTTTT
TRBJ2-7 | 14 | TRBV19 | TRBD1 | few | CASSIGTGSYEQYF | TGTGCCAGTAGTATTGGGACAGGGTCCTACGAGCAGTACTTC
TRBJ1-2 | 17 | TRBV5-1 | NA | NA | CASSLFVPLGGSQGYTF | TGCGCCAGCAGCTTGTTTGTCCCCCTCGGGGGGAGTCAAGGCTACACCTTC
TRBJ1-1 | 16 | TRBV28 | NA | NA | CASSPLRGAVNTEAFF | TGTGCCAGCAGTCCCCTGAGGGGGGCGGTGAACACTGAAGCTTTCTTT
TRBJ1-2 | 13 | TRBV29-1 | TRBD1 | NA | CSVDQGAPAGYTF | TGCAGCGTTGACCAGGGGGCTCCTGCTGGCTACACCTTC
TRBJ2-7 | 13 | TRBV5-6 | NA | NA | CASRGWGDYEQYF | TGTGCCAGCAGGGGTTGGGGTGACTACGAGCAGTACTTC
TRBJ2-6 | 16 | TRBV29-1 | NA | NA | CSALGTVSSGANVLTF | TGCAGCGCCCTAGGGACCGTGAGCTCTGGGGCCAACGTCCTGACTTTC
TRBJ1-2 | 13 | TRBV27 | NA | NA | CASGTLFLGGYTF | TGTGCCAGCGGGACACTTTTCCTTGGTGGCTACACCTTC
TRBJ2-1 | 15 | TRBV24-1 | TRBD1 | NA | CATSDRDRAHNEQFF | TGTGCCACCAGTGATCGGGACAGGGCCCACAATGAGCAGTTCTTC
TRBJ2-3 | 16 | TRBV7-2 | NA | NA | CASSLVGAPSTDTQYF | TGTGCCAGCAGCTTAGTGGGGGCCCCTTCCACAGATACGCAGTATTTT
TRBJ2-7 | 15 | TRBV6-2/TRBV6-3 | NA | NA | CASSYVGLAIYEQYF | TGTGCCAGCAGTTACGTAGGCCTAGCGATCTACGAGCAGTACTTC
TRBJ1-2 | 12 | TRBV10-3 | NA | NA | CAITNSNYGYTF | TGTGCCATCACCAATTCCAACTATGGCTACACCTTC
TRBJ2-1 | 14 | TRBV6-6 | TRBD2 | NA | CASRPSGGYNEQFF | TGTGCCAGCAGGCCCTCGGGGGGGTACAATGAGCAGTTCTTC
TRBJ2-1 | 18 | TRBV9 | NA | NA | CASSATYAQGGSYNEQFF | TGTGCCAGCAGCGCCACCTATGCCCAGGGGGGCTCCTACAATGAGCAGTTCTTC